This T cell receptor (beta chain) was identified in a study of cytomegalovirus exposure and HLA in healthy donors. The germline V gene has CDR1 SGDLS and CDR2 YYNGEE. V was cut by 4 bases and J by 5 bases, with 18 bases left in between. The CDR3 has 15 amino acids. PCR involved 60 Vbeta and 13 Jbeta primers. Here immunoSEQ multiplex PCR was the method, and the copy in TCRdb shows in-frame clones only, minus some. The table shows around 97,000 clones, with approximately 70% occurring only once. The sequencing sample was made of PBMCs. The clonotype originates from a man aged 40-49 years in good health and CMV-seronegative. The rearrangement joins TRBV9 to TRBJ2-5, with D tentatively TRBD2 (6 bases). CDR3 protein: CASSLDLGRGETQYF. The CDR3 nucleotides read TGTGCCAGCAGCCTTGACTTGGGGCGGGGTGAGACCCAGTACTTC. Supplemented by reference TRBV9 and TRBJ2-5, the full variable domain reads DSGVTQTPKHLITATGQRVTLRCSPRSGDLSVYWYQQSLDQGLQFLIQYYNGEERAKGNILERFSAQQFPDLHSELNLSSLELGDSALYFCASSLDLGRGETQYFGPGTRLLVL.